These T cell receptor beta chains were read from a single sample in a study of read filtering for tumor transcriptome and immune sequencing. TCRdb re-derived calls from the reads in MiXCR, one entry per CDR3 protein. The repertoire holds about 15,000 distinct CDR3 sequences, with just over 20% as singletons. Sequenced: a population of CD138-negative cells sorted from bone marrow. The receptor source for this set is a donor aged 40 or older with multiple myeloma. The CDR3 runs from the conserved cysteine through the conserved F or W. The D gene is left open where the match is weak. Only some rows state a clone size, as once, few, many or a class for expanded clones.

j_call d_call clone_size v_call cdr3_aa cdr3_nt
TRBJ2-3 TRBD1 few TRBV6-1 CASRTGGFSDTQYF TGTGCCAGCCGGACAGGGGGCTTCTCAGATACGCAGTATTTT
TRBJ2-1 TRBD1 many TRBV9 CASSVGTGGVYNEQFF TGTGCCAGCAGCGTGGGGACAGGAGGGGTCTACAATGAGCAGTTCTTC
TRBJ1-2 - few TRBV6-1 CASSERNGGHYGYTF TGTGCCAGCAGTGAACGGAACGGGGGCCACTATGGCTACACCTTC
TRBJ2-1 TRBD2 - TRBV6-6 CASRQRLGLAGSAFNEQFF TGTGCCAGCAGGCAGCGTTTGGGACTAGCGGGGTCCGCCTTCAATGAGCAGTTCTTC
TRBJ2-1 TRBD2 many TRBV7-2 CASSFTSGVNYNEQFF TGTGCCAGCAGCTTTACTAGCGGGGTAAACTACAATGAGCAGTTCTTC
TRBJ2-7 TRBD2 few TRBV6-6 CASSYSPRLAGDYEQYF TGTGCCAGCAGTTACTCTCCCCGGCTAGCGGGTGATTACGAGCAGTACTTC
TRBJ2-2 - many TRBV12-3/TRBV12-4 CASSIVGTGELFF TGTGCCAGCAGTATTGTTGGAACCGGGGAGCTGTTTTTT
TRBJ1-1 - many TRBV7-6 CASSQMPGTSEAFF TGTGCCAGCAGCCAGATGCCAGGGACAAGTGAAGCTTTCTTT
TRBJ2-5 TRBD1 few TRBV18 CASSGDRGQETQYF TGTGCCAGCTCGGGGGACAGGGGCCAAGAGACCCAGTACTTC
TRBJ2-1 - many TRBV19 CASSSIRGRRRNEQFF TGTGCCAGTAGTTCCATAAGGGGACGCCGGCGGAATGAGCAGTTCTTC
TRBJ2-5 - - TRBV10-3 CAISEPPAGGTQYF TGTGCCATCAGTGAGCCCCCCGCCGGGGGGACCCAGTACTTC
TRBJ2-1 - many TRBV6-2/TRBV6-3 CASSPVRFNEQFF TGTGCCAGCAGCCCAGTCCGGTTCAATGAGCAGTTCTTC
TRBJ1-5 - many TRBV20-1 CSAREGMTQHF TGCAGTGCTAGAGAGGGCATGACCCAGCATTTT
TRBJ1-1 TRBD1 - TRBV2 CASRKGTGTYTEAFF TGTGCCAGCAGGAAGGGGACAGGGACATACACTGAAGCTTTCTTT
TRBJ2-5 - - TRBV2 CATVGTSQETQYF TGTGCCACCGTTGGGACTTCTCAAGAGACCCAGTACTTC
TRBJ2-1 TRBD1 many TRBV29-1 CSASGEGASYNEQFF TGCAGCGCCTCTGGAGAGGGGGCATCCTACAATGAGCAGTTCTTC
TRBJ2-3 - few TRBV2 CASSGAQRSTDTQYF TGTGCCAGCAGTGGGGCGCAGCGATCCACAGATACGCAGTATTTT
TRBJ2-5 - - TRBV6-5 CASSREGRVYF TGTGCCAGCAGCCGCGAGGGCAGGGTTTACTTC
TRBJ2-3 - - TRBV11-2 CASSLRIGNTDTQYF TGTGCCAGCAGCTTACGAATCGGGAACACAGATACGCAGTATTTT
TRBJ2-1 - many TRBV10-1 CASSSTSRDNEQFF TGCGCCAGCAGTTCCACTTCAAGGGACAATGAGCAGTTCTTC
TRBJ2-2 - many TRBV5-1 CASSANEGTGELFF TGCGCCAGCAGCGCCAACGAGGGGACCGGGGAGCTGTTTTTT
TRBJ1-5 - - TRBV27 CASSLGSERGQPQHF TGTGCCAGCAGTTTGGGGTCGGAACGAGGTCAGCCCCAGCATTTT
TRBJ2-7 - many TRBV2 CASGKGTHEQYF TGTGCCAGCGGAAAGGGGACCCACGAGCAGTACTTC
TRBJ2-3 TRBD1 few TRBV15 CATSRGTGRTDTQYF TGTGCCACCAGCAGAGGGACAGGGAGGACAGATACGCAGTATTTT
TRBJ1-5 - few TRBV12-3/TRBV12-4 CASSFAGRNQPQHF TGTGCCAGCAGTTTTGCAGGGCGCAATCAGCCCCAGCATTTT
TRBJ2-1 TRBD2 - TRBV7-9 CASTGTSAYNEQFF TGTGCCAGCACCGGGACTAGCGCCTACAATGAGCAGTTCTTC
TRBJ2-1 - many TRBV7-6 CASSLEPSSYNEQFF TGTGCCAGCAGCTTGGAACCGAGCTCCTACAATGAGCAGTTCTTC
TRBJ2-7 TRBD2 - TRBV4-1 CASSLWASGRVYEQYF TGCGCCAGCAGCCTTTGGGCTAGCGGGAGGGTCTACGAGCAGTACTTC
TRBJ2-2 TRBD1 - TRBV11-2 CAGSGESLGGFAGELFF TGTGCCGGCAGCGGCGAAAGTCTAGGGGGCTTCGCCGGGGAGCTGTTCTTT
TRBJ2-5 - - TRBV30 CAWDRLVGQETQHF TGTGCCTGGGATCGACTAGTGGGGCAAGAGACCCAGCACTTC
TRBJ2-2 - few TRBV7-9 CASSLQGNTGELFF TGTGCCAGCAGCCTACAGGGAAACACCGGGGAGCTGTTTTTT
TRBJ2-1 - many TRBV7-8 CASSLFREMNEQFF TGTGCCAGCAGCTTATTTCGGGAAATGAATGAGCAGTTCTTC
TRBJ1-5 TRBD1 many TRBV30 CAWSPAGTVNQPQHF TGTGCCTGGAGTCCAGCCGGGACAGTTAATCAGCCCCAGCATTTT
TRBJ2-1 TRBD2 - TRBV5-4 CASSRPSGNYNEQFF TGTGCCAGCAGTCGGCCTAGCGGGAACTACAATGAGCAGTTCTTC
TRBJ1-1 TRBD1 many TRBV7-8 CASRQGMNTEAFF TGTGCCAGTAGACAGGGAATGAACACTGAAGCTTTCTTT
TRBJ2-5 - - TRBV7-8 CASSLSTETQYF TGTGCCAGCAGCCTTTCCACGGAGACCCAGTACTTC
TRBJ2-1 - many TRBV12-3/TRBV12-4 CASSLEEGPGQNEQFF TGTGCCAGCAGTTTAGAGGAGGGCCCAGGGCAGAATGAGCAGTTCTTC
TRBJ1-5 TRBD1 many TRBV4-1 CASSQPPGRDRGVHQPQHF TGCGCCAGCAGCCAACCCCCCGGTAGGGACAGGGGAGTCCATCAGCCCCAGCATTTT
TRBJ1-1 - many TRBV25-1 CASSDGEATEAFF TGTGCCAGCAGTGACGGGGAAGCCACTGAAGCTTTCTTT
TRBJ1-1 - few TRBV29-1 CSVGANTEAFF TGCAGCGTTGGGGCGAACACTGAAGCTTTCTTT
TRBJ2-7 - - TRBV7-9 CASSDELFYEQYF TGTGCCAGCAGCGACGAGTTATTCTACGAGCAGTACTTC
TRBJ2-7 - many TRBV7-9 CASTFRSVVGVYEQYF TGTGCCAGCACCTTCCGGTCGGTAGTTGGGGTCTACGAGCAGTACTTC
TRBJ2-6 TRBD1 many TRBV6-1 CASTVGQLGANVLTF TGTGCCAGCACCGTGGGACAGCTTGGGGCCAACGTCCTGACTTTC
TRBJ2-1 TRBD2 many TRBV12-5 CASGLGALAGSLHEQFF TGTGCTAGTGGTTTGGGGGCACTAGCGGGGTCCCTCCATGAGCAGTTCTTC